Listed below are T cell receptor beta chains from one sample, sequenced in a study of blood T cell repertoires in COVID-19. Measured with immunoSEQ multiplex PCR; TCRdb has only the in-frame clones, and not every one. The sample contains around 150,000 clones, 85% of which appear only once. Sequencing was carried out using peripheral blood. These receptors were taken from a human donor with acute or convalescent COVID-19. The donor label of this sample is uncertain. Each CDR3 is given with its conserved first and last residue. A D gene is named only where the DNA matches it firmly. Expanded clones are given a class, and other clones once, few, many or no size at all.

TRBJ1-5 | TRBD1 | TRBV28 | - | TGTGCCAGCAGTTTATATGACCTCAGGGGGCAGCCCCAGCATTTT | CASSLYDLRGQPQHF
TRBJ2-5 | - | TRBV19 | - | TGTGCCAGTAGTCGCACAGGGAGCCAAGAGACCCAGTACTTC | CASSRTGSQETQYF
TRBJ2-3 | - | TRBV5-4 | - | TGTGCCAGCAGCTTGTATAGCCAGGGTGATACGCAGTATTTT | CASSLYSQGDTQYF
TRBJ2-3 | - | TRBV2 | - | TGTGCCAGCAAGCAGGGAAGCACAGATACGCAGTATTTT | CASKQGSTDTQYF
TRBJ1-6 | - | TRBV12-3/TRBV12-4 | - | TGTGCCAGCAGTTCCCAGGGAAATTCACCCCTCCACTTT | CASSSQGNSPLHF
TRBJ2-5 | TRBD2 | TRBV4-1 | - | TGCGCCAGCAGCCAGGGTGTAGTAAGCGGGGGGCCAGGGGAGACCCAGTACTTC | CASSQGVVSGGPGETQYF
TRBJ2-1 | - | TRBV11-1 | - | TGTGCCAGCAGCTTAGACCCGGGTACCTACAATGAGCAGTTCTTC | CASSLDPGTYNEQFF
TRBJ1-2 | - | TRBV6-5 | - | TGTGCCAGCAGTTACTCGAGGGCTAACTATGGCTACACCTTC | CASSYSRANYGYTF
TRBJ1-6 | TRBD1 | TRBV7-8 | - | TGTGCCAGCAGCCCGACCCGGGACAGGGCACGACCCCTCCACTTT | CASSPTRDRARPLHF
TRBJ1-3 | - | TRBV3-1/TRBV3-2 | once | TGTGCCAGCAGCCAATGGTCGAGTGGAAACACCATATATTTT | CASSQWSSGNTIYF
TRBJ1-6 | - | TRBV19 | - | TGTGCCAGTACAGGGCCCGGCAATAATTCACCCCTCCACTTT | CASTGPGNNSPLHF
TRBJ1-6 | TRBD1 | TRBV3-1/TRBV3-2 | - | TGTGCCAGCAGCTCACAGGGGGCCCTCAATTCACCCCTCCACTTT | CASSSQGALNSPLHF
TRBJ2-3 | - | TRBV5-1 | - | TGCGCCAGCAGCTTGCAGGGAACAGATACGCAGTATTTT | CASSLQGTDTQYF
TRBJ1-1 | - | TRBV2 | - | TGTGCCAGCAGTGTGCGGCGGCCCTCGAACACTGAAGCTTTCTTT | CASSVRRPSNTEAFF
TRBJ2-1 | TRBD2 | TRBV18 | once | TGTGCCAGCTCACCGGGGACTAGCGGCGATGAGCAGTTCTTC | CASSPGTSGDEQFF
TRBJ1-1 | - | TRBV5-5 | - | TGTGCCAGCAGCTACGGACACTTGAACACTGAAGCTTTCTTT | CASSYGHLNTEAFF
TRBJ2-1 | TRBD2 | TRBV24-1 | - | TGTGCCACCAGTGATCGGACTAGCGGGGGGATCTACAATGAGCAGTTCTTC | CATSDRTSGGIYNEQFF
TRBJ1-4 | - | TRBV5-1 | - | TGCGCCAGCAGCGTAGGACATTCAACTAATGAAAAACTGTTTTTT | CASSVGHSTNEKLFF
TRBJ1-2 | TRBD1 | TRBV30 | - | TGTGCCTGGACGTCCGGGACAGGGGGCCGCTACACCTTC | CAWTSGTGGRYTF
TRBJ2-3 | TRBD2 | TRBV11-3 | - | TGTGCCAGCAGCCCACCGAGCGGGGGGCTCACAGATACGCAGTATTTT | CASSPPSGGLTDTQYF
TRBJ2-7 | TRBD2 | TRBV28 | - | TGTGCCAGCAGTAGAACAGCGGGGGGTACCTACGAGCAGTACTTC | CASSRTAGGTYEQYF
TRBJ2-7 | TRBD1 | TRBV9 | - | TGTGCCAGCAGCTCAGGGACAGTACCCTACGAGCAGTACTTC | CASSSGTVPYEQYF
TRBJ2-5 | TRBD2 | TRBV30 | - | TGTGCCTGGAGTCCCAGGTTGGGGGGGATTAGCGAGACCCAGTACTTC | CAWSPRLGGISETQYF
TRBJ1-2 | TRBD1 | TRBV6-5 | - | TGTGCCAGCCGGGACAGTCTTAACTATGGCTACACCTTC | CASRDSLNYGYTF
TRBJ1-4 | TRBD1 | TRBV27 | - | TGTGCCAGCAGTCCGAGGAGGGGGCCTAATGAAAAACTGTTTTTT | CASSPRRGPNEKLFF
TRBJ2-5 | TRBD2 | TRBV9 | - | TGTGCCAGCAGCGCCAGCGGGGGGATAGGAGAGACCCAGTACTTC | CASSASGGIGETQYF
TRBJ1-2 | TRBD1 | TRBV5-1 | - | TGCGCCAGCAGCTTGACAGGGGGCAACTATGGCTACACCTTC | CASSLTGGNYGYTF
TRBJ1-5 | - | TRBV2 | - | TGTGCCAGCAGTGACAGGAACGTTCAGCCCCAGCATTTT | CASSDRNVQPQHF
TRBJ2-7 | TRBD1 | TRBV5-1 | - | TGCGCCAGCAGGACCGGGACAGGGGCAGGCTACGAGCAGTACTTC | CASRTGTGAGYEQYF
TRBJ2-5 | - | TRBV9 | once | TGTGCCAGCAGCACCGGACAGAAAGAGACCCAGTACTTC | CASSTGQKETQYF
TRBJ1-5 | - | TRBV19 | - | TGTGCCAGTAGGGCAGGTGTGCAGCCCCAGCATTTT | CASRAGVQPQHF
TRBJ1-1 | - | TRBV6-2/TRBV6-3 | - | TGTGCCAGCAGTTACACACAGCGGACGGGGGCTGAAGCTTTCTTT | CASSYTQRTGAEAFF
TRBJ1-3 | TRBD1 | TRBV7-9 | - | TGTGCCAGCAGCTTAACCGGGACAGGGGGAAACACCATATATTTT | CASSLTGTGGNTIYF
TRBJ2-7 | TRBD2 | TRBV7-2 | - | TGTGCCAGCAGCCCGGGAGGGGGGGCTGTCGAGCAGTACTTC | CASSPGGGAVEQYF
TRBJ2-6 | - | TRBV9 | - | TGTGCCAGCAGCGTAGGGACAGCCAGCTCTGGGGCCAACGTCCTGACTTTC | CASSVGTASSGANVLTF
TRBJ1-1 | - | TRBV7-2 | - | TGTGCCAGCAGCTTCGCCTCGGGTCGGAGTCGGCCCACTGAAGCTTTCTTT | CASSFASGRSRPTEAFF
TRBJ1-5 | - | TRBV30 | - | TGTGCCTGGAGTGTCCCGGGGGTGGGGAGGGAGCCCCAGCATTTT | CAWSVPGVGREPQHF
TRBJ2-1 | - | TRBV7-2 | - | TGTGCCAGCTCCCCAATGACAGGCCTCTACAATGAGCAGTTCTTC | CASSPMTGLYNEQFF